Shown below are 21 T cell receptor beta chains from a single sample sequenced in a study of Graves' ophthalmopathy and Graves' hyperthyroidism. Amplification of the TCR beta CDR3 regions used RNA transcripts (as template). RT-PCR with HTBI primers came first, then second-round multiplex PCR. TCRdb re-called the multiplex PCR reads through MiXCR, storing one row per CDR3 protein. Of just over 600,000 distinct CDR3 sequences in the sample, 22% were seen once. Sequencing was performed on peripheral blood. Receptors originate from a woman aged 18-29 years with stable Graves' hyperthyroidism. Some clones in this sample may be carry-over from other donors' samples.

The sample holds many counts of this clonotype. This sequence joins TRBV6-5 and TRBJ2-7, with 10 bases aligning to TRBD1. CDR3 size: 17 residues. The germline gives CDR1 MNHEY, CDR2 SVGAGI. The ends lost 6 bases at V and 5 bases at J; junction bases unmatched: 16. CDR3: CASRRQGASPSPDEQYF. As DNA, the CDR3 is TGTGCCAGCAGGAGACAGGGGGCGAGCCCTTCTCCCGACGAGCAGTACTTC.

This clonotype has only a few counts. The chain carries TRBV2 and TRBJ1-5; 10 nucleotides match TRBD1. CDR1 is SNHLY and CDR2 is FYNNEI in the germline V gene. V lost 6 bases and J lost 0; bases outside the gene matches: 5. The CDR3 spans 16 residues. The CDR3 DNA sequence: TGTGCCAGCAGGATCAGACAGGGGGCTAGCAATCAGCCCCAGCATTTT. Protein product: CASRIRQGASNQPQHF.

This clonotype came up many times. This chain links TRBV6-1 with TRBJ1-2; TRBD1 is a possible D gene (6 bases). V was trimmed by 2 bases and J by 4 bases, leaving 23 bases between them. The CDR3 has 18 amino acids. The germline gives CDR1 MNHNS, CDR2 SASEGT. CDR3 nucleotide sequence: TGTGCCAGCAGTGAAATCTTGACAGGACCGCCCGGGGTCTATGGCTACACCTTC. It is translated as CASSEILTGPPGVYGYTF.

This clonotype was observed at least ten times. The rearrangement links TRBV6-1 to TRBJ2-7, with a possible D match to TRBD2 (5 bases). V was trimmed by 0 bases and J by 3 bases, leaving 15 bases between them. In germline, CDR1 is MNHNS, CDR2 SASEGT. CDR3 length: 16 amino acids. CDR3 amino acids: CASSEALLDYHYEQYF. Here the CDR3 DNA reads TGTGCCAGCAGTGAAGCGCTTCTAGACTACCACTACGAGCAGTACTTC.

This clonotype was seen repeatedly, ten times or more. The chain uses TRBV19 and TRBJ1-5, with a tentative D call TRBD1 (5 bases). In germline, CDR1 is LNHDA, CDR2 SQIVND (reference sequence). The germline V and J ends were trimmed by 3 bases and 9 bases, with 15 bases remaining between them. The CDR3 consists of 14 residues. DNA of the CDR3: TGTGCCAGTAGTATGGGGCAGGGCCCAAGGCCCCAGCATTTT. Encoded protein: CASSMGQGPRPQHF.

The chain is built from TRBV12-3 or TRBV12-4 and TRBJ2-2, with 13 bases aligning to TRBD2. The CDR3 contains 16 residues. Trimming removed 6 bases from V and 7 bases from J; junction bases left unmatched: 8. The CDR3 bases are TGTGCCAGCAGACAACTAGCGGGGGGGATGAACGGGGAGCTGTTTTTT. It is translated as CASRQLAGGMNGELFF.

This clonotype showed up many times. This chain connects TRBV29-1 to TRBJ1-2, with D perhaps TRBD1 (6 bases). The CDR3 spans 13 residues. Germline V lookup: CDR1 SQVTM, CDR2 ANQGSEA. V was pared by 4 bases and J by 4 bases, with 13 bases between. CDR3 nucleotides: TGCAGCGTTGGGAGCAGGGGAAGCTATGGCTACACCTTC. This codes for CSVGSRGSYGYTF.

The chain uses TRBV7-2 and TRBJ2-7, with D possibly being TRBD1 (6 bases). The CDR3 consists of 14 residues. The V gene's germline CDR1 is SGHTA and CDR2 FQGNSA. The ends were cut back, 5 bases at V and 3 bases at J, with 14 bases in the middle. As DNA, the CDR3 is TGTGCCAGCAGCCCTCCCGGGACAAGCTACGAGCAGTACGTC. Amino acid sequence: CASSPPGTSYEQYV.

The rearrangement uses TRBV18 and TRBJ1-1; D unclear. This CDR3 is built from 14 residues. The germline CDR1 and CDR2 sequences are KGHSH and LQKENI. Trimming left V 2 bases short and J 1 base short, with 8 bases between. CDR3 DNA sequence: TGTGCCAGCTCACCAAAGCTAGAGAACACTGAAGCTTTCTTT. It translates to CASSPKLENTEAFF.

The chain combines TRBV11-2 with TRBJ1-2; 9 positions agree with TRBD1. V was clipped by 4 bases and J by 6 bases; unmatched bases: 9. The CDR3 length is 15 residues. Germline CDR1 SGHAT, CDR2 FQNNGV. CDR3 nucleotides: TGTGCCAGCAGCTCATACAGGGACAGGGATAATGGCTACACCTTC. This translates into CASSSYRDRDNGYTF. Variable domain in full (rest from reference TRBV11-2 and TRBJ1-2): EAGVAQSPRYKIIEKRQSVAFWCNPISGHATLYWYQQILGQGPKLLIQFQNNGVVDDSQLPKDRFSAERLKGVDSTLKIQPAKLEDSAVYLCASSSYRDRDNGYTFGSGTRLTVV.

V is TRBV20-1 and J is TRBJ1-1; tentatively, D is TRBD1 (5 bases). The CDR3 length is 16 residues. Trimming removed 3 bases at V and 1 base at J, with 18 bases between. CDR1 DFQATT and CDR2 SNEGSKA come from the germline V gene (reference sequence). Here the CDR3 DNA reads TGCAGTGCTAGTGGGGGAACCGCGTGGGCGAACACTGAAGCTTTCTTT. Amino acids: CSASGGTAWANTEAFF.

Only a few counts were recorded for this clonotype. The chain couples TRBV12-5 to TRBJ2-7; 9 bases agree with TRBD1. The CDR3 has 16 residues. V lost 8 bases to trimming and J lost 6 bases; unmatched junction nucleotides: 17. In germline, CDR1 is LGHNT, CDR2 FRNRAP. CDR3 bases: TGTGCTAGTTCCAAAGTCCCCGGGACAGGGCCCCTCGAGCAGTACTTC. This encodes CASSKVPGTGPLEQYF.

There are many counts of this clonotype. A read error is likely, as this CDR3 ends without the conserved phenylalanine or tryptophan. V and J are TRBV20-1 and TRBJ1-6; the D is unclear. The CDR3 runs 13 residues. Germline V gene sequence: CDR1 DFQATT, CDR2 SNEGSKA (reference sequence). V dropped 6 bases and J dropped 0 bases, with 6 bases sitting between them. CDR3 nucleotide sequence: TGCAGTGCGCGAAGCTCCTATAATTCACCCCTCCACCTT. As protein: CSARSSYNSPLHL.

This chain links TRBV5-1 with TRBJ2-5; perhaps TRBD2 as D (5 bases). CDR1 and CDR2 (germline): SGHRS, YFSETQ. The CDR3 length is 15 residues. Trimming took 1 base from V and 4 from J, leaving 14 bases between them. The CDR3 loop reads CASSLRAGSGETQYF. CDR3 bases: TGCGCCAGCAGCTTGAGGGCGGGCTCGGGAGAGACCCAGTACTTC.

This clonotype was recorded many times. The gene calls are TRBV28 and TRBJ2-3; D not resolved. This CDR3 has 12 residues. The germline V gene encodes CDR1 MDHEN and CDR2 SYDVKM. Between the trimmed V and J ends, which lost 5 bases and 4 bases, there was a span of 7 bases. The CDR3 DNA reads TGTGCCAGCAGTCTTACTGCAGATACGCAGTATTTT. Its translation is CASSLTADTQYF. Looking up the rest from reference TRBV28 and TRBJ2-3 gives the full variable domain: DVKVTQSSRYLVKRTGEKVFLECVQDMDHENMFWYRQDPGLGLRLIYFSYDVKMKEKGDIPEGYSVSREKKERFSLILESASTNQTSMYLCASSLTADTQYFGPGTRLTVL.

In its sample, this clonotype was seen many times. The J gene is TRBJ1-5, the V gene TRBV2, with D possibly being TRBD1 (5 bases). The CDR3 sequence is 13 residues long. Germline V gene sequence: CDR1 SNHLY, CDR2 FYNNEI. The V and J ends lost 2 bases and 8 bases respectively, with 10 bases between them. The CDR3 DNA reads as TGTGCCAGCAGTGAACGGGGACTGGAGCCCCAGCATTTT. It encodes CASSERGLEPQHF.

The table lists this clonotype with many counts. The chain has TRBV6-1 and TRBJ1-1; D gene ambiguous. The V and J ends lost 8 bases and 7 bases respectively, with 11 bases between them. This CDR3 spans 11 amino acids. Germline V lookup: CDR1 MNHNS, CDR2 SASEGT. CDR3: CASAGRDEAFF. CDR3 in DNA: TGTGCCAGCGCGGGGAGGGATGAAGCTTTCTTT.

This clonotype was detected a few times. The chain has TRBV28 and TRBJ2-5; D might be TRBD2 (5 bases). The CDR3 has 13 amino acids. The germline V gene has CDR1 MDHEN and CDR2 SYDVKM. Trimming took 8 bases from V and 2 from J, leaving 12 bases between them. The CDR3 sequence is CASHLPGQETQYF. The CDR3 DNA is TGTGCCAGCCACCTCCCGGGACAAGAGACCCAGTACTTC. Filled out from reference TRBV28 and TRBJ2-5, the complete variable domain reads DVKVTQSSRYLVKRTGEKVFLECVQDMDHENMFWYRQDPGLGLRLIYFSYDVKMKEKGDIPEGYSVSREKKERFSLILESASTNQTSMYLCASHLPGQETQYFGPGTRLLVL.

Ten or more counts support this clonotype. The chain employs TRBV6-1 and TRBJ2-5; no firm D call. The CDR3 has 13 residues. V lost 7 bases to trimming and J lost 5 bases, with 14 bases between them. Germline V gene data show CDR1 as MNHNS and CDR2 as SASEGT. The CDR3 here is CASIDAAGETQYF. The CDR3 region has the DNA TGTGCCAGCATAGACGCAGCCGGGGAGACCCAGTACTTC.

This clonotype was seen at least ten times. The chain couples TRBV6-2 or TRBV6-3 to TRBJ1-1; D ambiguous. The CDR3 sequence is 12 residues long. Trimming stripped 8 bases from V and 7 bases from J, with 14 bases between. The V gene's germline CDR1 is MNHEY and CDR2 SVGEGT. Here the CDR3 reads CASLVVGDEAFF. The CDR3, as DNA: TGTGCCAGCCTAGTTGTCGGAGATGAAGCTTTCTTT.

This clonotype was seen just once. V usage is TRBV28 and J usage is TRBJ1-2; D might be TRBD1 (5 bases). Trimming stripped 2 bases from V and 3 bases from J, with 13 bases between. Germline V gene data show CDR1 as MDHEN and CDR2 as SYDVKM. This CDR3 has 15 residues. CDR3 DNA: TGTGCCAGCAGTTTAATTTTTGGCAGGGACTATGGCTACACCTTC. Protein sequence: CASSLIFGRDYGYTF.